This TCR beta chain was recorded in a study of shared clonotypes between healthy human individuals. Overall study findings and caveats: Owing to a small donor count, the genetic and exposure-history diversity represented was limited. Despite large depth, sorted-subset datasets appeared incompletely sequenced.

Comments on this clone: Its target is unknown.

The CDR3 spans 14 residues. V was clipped by 4 bases and J by 4 bases; unmatched bases: 7. CDR1 is MNHEY and CDR2 is SVGAGI in the germline V gene. The authors loaded around 220 ng DNA, about 30,000 T cell genomes, into sorted-subset replicate PCRs. Using immunoSEQ multiplex PCR, the repertoire was profiled, and TCRdb retains in-frame clones only, with some absent. This sample has a few million clones, with approximately 94% found just once. Source material: naive CD4+ T cells sorted from blood. Subset indicated: CD45RA+ positively selected. The V gene is TRBV6-5, the J gene TRBJ2-7, with 7 bases fitting TRBD1. The TCR comes from a man aged 18-30 years in good health. Here the CDR3 reads CASSSQGKIYEQYF. CDR3 nucleotides: TGTGCCAGCAGTTCACAGGGGAAAATATACGAGCAGTACTTC.